This TCR beta chain appears in the sequencing data of a study of blood T cell repertoires in COVID-19. Study summary: Samples taken during acute and convalescent COVID-19 were collected in the United States, Italy and Spain.

The CDR3 totals 20 residues. Clones were read by immunoSEQ multiplex PCR, and TCRdb kept only the in-frame ones, dropping some. The sample records 35,000 to 40,000 clones, approximately 80% being singletons. This receptor was identified in a man in his forties or fifties with active COVID-19. This chain joins TRBV21-1 and TRBJ2-2; TRBD1, the table's D call, lacks a check against the DNA. TRBV21-1 is classified as a pseudogene. Specimen: peripheral blood. CDR3 protein: CASSNPGHLGPDANTGELFF. DNA of the CDR3: TGTGCCAGCAGCAACCCGGGACATCTGGGACCAGACGCGAACACCGGGGAGCTGTTTTTT.